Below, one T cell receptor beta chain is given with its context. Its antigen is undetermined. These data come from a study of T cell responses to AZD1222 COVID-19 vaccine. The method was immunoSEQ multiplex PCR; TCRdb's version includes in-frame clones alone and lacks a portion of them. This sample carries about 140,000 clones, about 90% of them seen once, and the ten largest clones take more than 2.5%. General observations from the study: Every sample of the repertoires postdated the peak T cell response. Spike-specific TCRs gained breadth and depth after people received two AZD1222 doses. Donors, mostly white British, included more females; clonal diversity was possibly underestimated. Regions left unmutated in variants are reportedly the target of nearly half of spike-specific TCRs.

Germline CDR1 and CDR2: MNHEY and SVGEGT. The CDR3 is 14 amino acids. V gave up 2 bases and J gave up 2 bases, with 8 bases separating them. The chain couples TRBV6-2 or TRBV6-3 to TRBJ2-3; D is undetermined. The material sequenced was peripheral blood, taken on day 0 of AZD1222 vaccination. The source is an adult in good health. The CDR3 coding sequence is TGTGCCAGCAGTTACGGAACAACCACAGATACGCAGTATTTT. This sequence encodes CASSYGTTTDTQYF.